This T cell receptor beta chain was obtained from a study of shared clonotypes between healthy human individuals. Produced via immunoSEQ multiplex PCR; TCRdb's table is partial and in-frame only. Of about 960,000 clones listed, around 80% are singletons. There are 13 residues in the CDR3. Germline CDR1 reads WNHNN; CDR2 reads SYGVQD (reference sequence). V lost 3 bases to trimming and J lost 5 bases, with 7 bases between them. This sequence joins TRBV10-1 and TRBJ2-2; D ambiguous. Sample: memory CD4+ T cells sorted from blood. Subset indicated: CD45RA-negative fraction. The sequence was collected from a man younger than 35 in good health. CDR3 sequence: CASSDPRTGELFF. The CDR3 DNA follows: TGCGCCAGCAGTGATCCTAGAACCGGGGAGCTGTTTTTT.